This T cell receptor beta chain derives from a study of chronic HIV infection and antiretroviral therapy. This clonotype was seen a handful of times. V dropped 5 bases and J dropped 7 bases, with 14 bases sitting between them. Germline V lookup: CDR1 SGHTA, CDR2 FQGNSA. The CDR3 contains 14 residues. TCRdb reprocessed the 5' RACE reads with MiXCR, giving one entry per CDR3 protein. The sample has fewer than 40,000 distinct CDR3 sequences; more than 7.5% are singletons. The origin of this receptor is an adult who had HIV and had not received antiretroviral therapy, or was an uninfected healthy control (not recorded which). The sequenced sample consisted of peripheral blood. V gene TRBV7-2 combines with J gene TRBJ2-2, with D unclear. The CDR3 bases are TGTGCCAGCAGCCTCAGAGGTCAGGTCGGGGAGCTGTTTTTT. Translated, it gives CASSLRGQVGELFF.